The present T cell receptor (beta chain) was sequenced within a study of blood T cell repertoires in COVID-19. The overall study: Sites in the United States, Italy and Spain provided acute and convalescent COVID-19 samples. In each case, the material was cDNA or gDNA derived from T cells, B-cell-depleted T cells, or PBMCs.

Per the germline V gene, CDR1 is MNHEY and CDR2 is SVGAGI. The CDR3 extends over 14 amino acids. The V gene end was trimmed by 2 bases and the J gene end by 5 bases; junction bases not matched to a gene: 3. In the authors' methods: Reference gene primer amplification yielded estimated nucleated cell counts. The data were produced by immunoSEQ multiplex PCR, yet TCRdb's version contains in-frame clones alone and is incomplete. Clonal size and the V and J genes are those of that table, whereas D and trimming came from the DNA. The sample contains 180,000 or so clones, around 85% of which appear only once.

Material for sequencing was peripheral blood. The chain employs TRBV6-5 and TRBJ2-1, with 7 bases fitting TRBD1. The receptor was derived from a woman aged 60 to 75 with acute or convalescent COVID-19. The CDR3 protein is CASSYQTGNNEQFF. CDR3 coding DNA: TGTGCCAGCAGTTACCAGACAGGGAACAATGAGCAGTTCTTC.